Each of the 27 T cell receptor beta chains below was sequenced from the same sample in a study of a mutant IDH1 vaccine in newly diagnosed glioma (dated by TCRdb to about 2021). The time point label for this specimen denotes: week 11, during vaccination. Each vaccine dose was 300 ug of a 20-mer mutant IDH1 peptide in Montanide, given subcutaneously with topical imiquimod. Receptor amplification or capture employed the immunoSEQ multiplex PCR assay. TCRdb provides this immuneACCESS table in a form limited to in-frame rearrangements. Some clones are lacking; in checked studies, under half of them reflect an unresolved V gene, and why the rest are absent is not known. In this sample the table shows fewer than 75,000 clones, 84% of which occur a single time. Of the sample, 9% to 10% is held by the ten largest clones. Which antigens these TCRs recognize remains unknown. The sample was PBMCs, taken from a glioma patient whose treatment included an IDH1 peptide vaccine. The source of these receptors is a woman aged 45-65 years with glioma.

The gene calls are TRBV4-2 and TRBJ1-6; unclear D gene. The CDR3 totals 17 residues. Germline V gene data show CDR1 as LGHNA and CDR2 as YNFKEQ. Trimming shortened V by 1 base and J by 0 bases, and 10 bases separated the two germline ends. CDR3 protein: CASSQGVGSSYNSPLHF. The CDR3 DNA is TGTGCCAGCAGCCAAGGCGTAGGAAGCTCCTATAATTCACCCCTCCACTTT.

The V call is TRBV6-1, the J call TRBJ1-1; possibly TRBD1 for D (5 bases). Trimming removed 7 bases at V and 3 bases at J, with 15 bases between. The germline CDR1 and CDR2 sequences are MNHNS and SASEGT. The CDR3 sequence is 14 residues long. The CDR3 here is CASKKGIFDTEAFF. In DNA form, the CDR3 reads TGTGCCAGCAAGAAGGGGATCTTCGACACTGAAGCTTTCTTT.

V and J are TRBV6-1 and TRBJ2-5; D is undetermined. CDR3 length equals 13 residues. Germline values: CDR1 MNHNS, CDR2 SASEGT. With 4 bases removed from V and 1 base from J, the gap between germline ends came to 7 bases. CDR3 residues: CASSGVFQETQYF. In DNA form, the CDR3 reads TGTGCCAGCAGTGGGGTATTCCAAGAGACCCAGTACTTC.

The chain employs TRBV11-2 and TRBJ2-7; D may be TRBD1 (5 bases). The germline V and J ends were trimmed by 2 bases and 6 bases, with 17 bases remaining between them. CDR3 length: 15 residues. Germline assignment: CDR1 SGHAT and CDR2 FQNNGV. CDR3 DNA: TGTGCCAGCAGCTTACCTAGGGCAGGGCTTGGCGAGCAGTACTTC. Translated: CASSLPRAGLGEQYF.

The CDR3 DNA reads TGTGCCATCAGTGAGCGCTCCGGGACAGGGTTTCAGCCCCAGCATTTT. Translation gives CAISERSGTGFQPQHF. This chain links TRBV10-3 with TRBJ1-5; 9 nucleotides agree with TRBD1. The trim removed 2 bases at V and 6 bases at J, leaving 8 bases unmatched. CDR3 length equals 16 residues. Germline V gives CDR1 ENHRY, CDR2 SYGVKD.

The chain couples TRBV6-5 to TRBJ1-5; the match to TRBD1 covers 8 bases. CDR1 and CDR2 from the germline V gene are MNHEY and SVGAGI. This CDR3 comprises 15 residues. Trimming removed 8 bases from V and 7 bases from J; junction bases left unmatched: 13. CDR3 amino acids: CASGERDRRGQPQHF. The CDR3 DNA reads TGTGCCAGCGGAGAAAGGGACAGGAGGGGCCAGCCCCAGCATTTT.

V gene TRBV10-1 combines with J gene TRBJ1-4; 10 bases agree with TRBD1. The junction had 5 bases not matched to a gene; V was cut back by 2 bases and J by 8 bases. The CDR3 totals 15 residues. From germline, CDR1 is WNHNN and CDR2 SYGVQD (reference sequence). The DNA for the CDR3 is TGCGCCAGCAGTGAGGACAGGGGGCAGAACGAAAAACTGTTTTTT. Its translation is CASSEDRGQNEKLFF.

CDR3: CASSQPGTGAEQYF. The CDR3 DNA is TGTGCCAGCAGTCAACCCGGGACTGGGGCCGAGCAGTACTTC. This chain joins TRBV27 and TRBJ2-7; D perhaps matches TRBD2 (6 bases). V lost 5 bases, J lost 6 bases, and 17 bases lay in between. The CDR3 contains 14 residues. From germline, CDR1 is MNHEY and CDR2 SMNVEV (reference sequence).

The chain combines TRBV9 with TRBJ2-7; D may match TRBD1 or TRBD2 (5 bases each). Trimming removed 4 bases from V and 6 bases from J, with 17 bases in between. There are 14 residues in the CDR3. Germline lookup yields CDR1 SGDLS and CDR2 YYNGEE. As DNA, the CDR3 is TGTGCCAGCAGCCCCCGGGCAGGGACGGTCGAGCAGTACTTC. Protein sequence: CASSPRAGTVEQYF. The whole variable domain, filled in from reference TRBV9 and TRBJ2-7, reads DSGVTQTPKHLITATGQRVTLRCSPRSGDLSVYWYQQSLDQGLQFLIQYYNGEERAKGNILERFSAQQFPDLHSELNLSSLELGDSALYFCASSPRAGTVEQYFGPGTRLTVT.

This chain links TRBV4-3 with TRBJ2-7; a weak D match, TRBD1 (7 bases). The germline gives CDR1 LGHNA, CDR2 YSLEER. This CDR3 has 14 residues. Trimming stripped 0 bases from V and 3 bases from J, with 9 bases between. The CDR3 spells CASSQDQGGYEQYF. Written as DNA, the CDR3 is TGCGCCAGCAGCCAAGATCAGGGGGGCTACGAGCAGTACTTC.

J is TRBJ2-1 and V is TRBV9; D might be TRBD2 (7 bases). Trimming left V 0 bases short and J 3 bases short, with 10 bases between. The CDR3 extends over 15 amino acids. Germline loops: CDR1 SGDLS, CDR2 YYNGEE. In DNA, the CDR3 is TGTGCCAGCAGCGTAGAAGGGGGGGACTACAATGAGCAGTTCTTC. Translating it yields CASSVEGGDYNEQFF.

The rearrangement joins TRBV30 to TRBJ1-2, with D perhaps TRBD1 (5 bases). The CDR3 sequence is 13 residues long. Trimming shortened V by 2 bases and J by 8 bases, and 15 bases separated the two germline ends. Germline V gene sequence: CDR1 GTSNPN, CDR2 SVGIG (reference sequence). The CDR3 reads CAWSTQGVGGYTF. CDR3 coding DNA: TGTGCCTGGAGTACCCAGGGTGTCGGAGGCTACACCTTC.

V is TRBV10-1 and J is TRBJ1-1; D not certain. Trimming left V 7 bases short and J 1 base short, with 10 bases between. Germline CDR1 and CDR2: WNHNN and SYGVQD (reference sequence). The CDR3 extends over 13 amino acids. CDR3 sequence: CASNSGQNTEAFF. DNA for the CDR3: TGCGCCAGCAACTCGGGCCAGAACACTGAAGCTTTCTTT.

This chain joins TRBV6-1 and TRBJ1-3; D unresolved. The length of the CDR3 is 13 residues. V shed 5 bases and J shed 4 bases, with 9 bases lying between them. Germline loops: CDR1 MNHNS, CDR2 SASEGT. CDR3 in amino acids: CASSMTGGNTIYF. The CDR3 nucleotides read TGTGCCAGCAGTATGACGGGGGGAAACACCATATATTTT.

The gene calls are TRBV4-3 and TRBJ2-2; weak D call: TRBD2 (6 bases). The CDR3 sequence is 15 residues long. The germline V gene encodes CDR1 LGHNA and CDR2 YSLEER. V lost 1 base and J 9 bases, leaving 15 bases between the germline ends. CDR3 residues: CASSQGTGVSRELFF. CDR3 bases: TGCGCCAGCAGCCAAGGAACGGGGGTCAGTAGGGAGCTGTTTTTT.

The chain is built from TRBV5-1 and TRBJ1-1; 7 bases are shared with TRBD1. This CDR3 comprises 15 residues. The junction had 5 bases not matched to a gene; V was cut back by 2 bases and J by 1 base. Germline-derived CDR1 and CDR2 are SGHRS and YFSETQ. Here the CDR3 reads CASSLRTGGNTEAFF. The DNA for the CDR3 is TGCGCCAGCAGCTTACGGACAGGAGGGAACACTGAAGCTTTCTTT.

The chain carries TRBV10-1 and TRBJ2-7; D uncertain. Germline values: CDR1 WNHNN, CDR2 SYGVQD (reference sequence). CDR3 size: 15 residues. The V gene lost 3 bases and the J gene lost 0 bases, with 12 bases spanning the gap. The chain's CDR3 is CASSDQRKGSYEQYF. The CDR3 DNA reads as TGCGCCAGCAGTGACCAGAGGAAAGGCTCCTACGAGCAGTACTTC.

The chain carries TRBV10-3 and TRBJ1-2; D call uncertain. The CDR3 totals 13 residues. Germline V gene lookup returns CDR1 ENHRY and CDR2 SYGVKD. Trimming left V 3 bases short and J 9 bases short, with 14 bases between. CDR3 amino acids: CAISDGDIGRYTF. The CDR3 nucleotides read TGTGCCATCAGTGACGGGGATATCGGACGCTACACCTTC.

This sequence joins TRBV19 and TRBJ2-1, with 7 bases lining up with TRBD1. This CDR3 spans 16 amino acids. The V segment lost 9 bases and the J segment 6 bases; nucleotides outside the gene matches: 17. CDR1 and CDR2 from the germline V gene are LNHDA and SQIVND (reference sequence). The CDR3 DNA sequence: TGTGCCAGCACGGCCTTTTCACCGGGACAGATCAATGAGCAGTTCTTC. Protein: CASTAFSPGQINEQFF.

The chain carries TRBV5-3 and TRBJ2-7; D unclear. TRBV5-3 is treated as an ORF (open reading frame) with a function not yet certain. CDR3 length: 12 residues. The ends were cut back, 0 bases at V and 4 bases at J, with 5 bases in the middle. DNA for the CDR3: TGTGCCAGAAGCTTGGAACCGTACGAGCAGTACTTC. This codes for CARSLEPYEQYF.

The chain couples TRBV2 to TRBJ2-6, with D uncertain. The germline CDR1 and CDR2 sequences are SNHLY and FYNNEI. Trimming removed 11 bases at V and 0 bases at J, with 11 bases between. The CDR3 totals 14 residues. The CDR3 loop is CAGFTPSGANVLTF. CDR3 DNA: TGTGCCGGGTTTACCCCCTCTGGGGCCAACGTCCTGACTTTC. The whole variable domain, filled in from reference TRBV2 and TRBJ2-6, reads EPEVTQTPSHQVTQMGQEVILRCVPISNHLYFYWYRQILGQKVEFLVSFYNNEISEKSEIFDDQFSVERPDGSNFTLKIRSTKLEDSAMYFCAGFTPSGANVLTFGAGSRLTVL.

This chain joins TRBV7-2 and TRBJ1-2; no clear D gene. The V end was cut by 8 bases, the J end by 4 bases, with 20 bases between. This CDR3 region has 15 residues. Germline CDR1 is SGHTA and CDR2 is FQGNSA. In DNA, the CDR3 is TGTGCCAGCCTCAGCCTTTCGACATATTCCTATGGCTACACCTTC. This translates into CASLSLSTYSYGYTF.

The CDR3 sequence is CASSLFQQNYGYTF. In nucleotides, the CDR3 is TGCGCCAGCAGCTTGTTTCAGCAGAACTATGGCTACACCTTC. This chain joins TRBV5-1 and TRBJ1-2; D is unclear. Trimming pared 1 base from V and 2 bases from J, leaving 9 bases between. There are 14 residues in the CDR3. The germline gives CDR1 SGHRS, CDR2 YFSETQ.

This clone was recorded only once. The chain couples TRBV5-6 to TRBJ2-1; 8 bases line up with TRBD1. Per germline, CDR1 SGHDT and CDR2 YYEEEE. This CDR3 comprises 15 residues. V trimming: 4 bases; J trimming: 9 bases; junction bases outside the gene matches: 12. CDR3 DNA sequence: TGTGCCAGCAGCCCCGACCTTGGACAGGGCGGTGAGCAGTTCTTC. Translating gives CASSPDLGQGGEQFF.

The chain combines TRBV10-3 with TRBJ1-5, with D maybe TRBD1 (6 bases). This CDR3 region has 15 residues. V lost 0 bases to trimming and J lost 9 bases, with 15 bases between them. Germline CDR1 is ENHRY and CDR2 is SYGVKD. This CDR3 reads CAISESGQGIPPQHF. The CDR3 DNA sequence: TGTGCCATCAGTGAGTCGGGCCAGGGGATCCCGCCCCAGCATTTT.

The chain joins TRBV25-1 to TRBJ1-3; D gene unclear. The length of the CDR3 is 15 residues. V lost 8 bases, J lost 0 bases, and 14 bases lay in between. Germline-derived CDR1 and CDR2 are MGHDK and SYGVNS. The CDR3 region is CASSPWGDSGNTIYF. For the CDR3, the DNA is TGTGCCAGCTCTCCGTGGGGAGACTCTGGAAACACCATATATTTT.

The genes are TRBV25-1 and TRBJ2-1; no clear D. The CDR3 runs to 11 residues. Trimming left V 2 bases short and J 12 bases short, with 8 bases between. Germline CDR1 and CDR2: MGHDK and SYGVNS. The CDR3, as DNA: TGTGCCAGCAGTGAAGCCGCTCGGCAGTTCTTC. Translated, it gives CASSEAARQFF.